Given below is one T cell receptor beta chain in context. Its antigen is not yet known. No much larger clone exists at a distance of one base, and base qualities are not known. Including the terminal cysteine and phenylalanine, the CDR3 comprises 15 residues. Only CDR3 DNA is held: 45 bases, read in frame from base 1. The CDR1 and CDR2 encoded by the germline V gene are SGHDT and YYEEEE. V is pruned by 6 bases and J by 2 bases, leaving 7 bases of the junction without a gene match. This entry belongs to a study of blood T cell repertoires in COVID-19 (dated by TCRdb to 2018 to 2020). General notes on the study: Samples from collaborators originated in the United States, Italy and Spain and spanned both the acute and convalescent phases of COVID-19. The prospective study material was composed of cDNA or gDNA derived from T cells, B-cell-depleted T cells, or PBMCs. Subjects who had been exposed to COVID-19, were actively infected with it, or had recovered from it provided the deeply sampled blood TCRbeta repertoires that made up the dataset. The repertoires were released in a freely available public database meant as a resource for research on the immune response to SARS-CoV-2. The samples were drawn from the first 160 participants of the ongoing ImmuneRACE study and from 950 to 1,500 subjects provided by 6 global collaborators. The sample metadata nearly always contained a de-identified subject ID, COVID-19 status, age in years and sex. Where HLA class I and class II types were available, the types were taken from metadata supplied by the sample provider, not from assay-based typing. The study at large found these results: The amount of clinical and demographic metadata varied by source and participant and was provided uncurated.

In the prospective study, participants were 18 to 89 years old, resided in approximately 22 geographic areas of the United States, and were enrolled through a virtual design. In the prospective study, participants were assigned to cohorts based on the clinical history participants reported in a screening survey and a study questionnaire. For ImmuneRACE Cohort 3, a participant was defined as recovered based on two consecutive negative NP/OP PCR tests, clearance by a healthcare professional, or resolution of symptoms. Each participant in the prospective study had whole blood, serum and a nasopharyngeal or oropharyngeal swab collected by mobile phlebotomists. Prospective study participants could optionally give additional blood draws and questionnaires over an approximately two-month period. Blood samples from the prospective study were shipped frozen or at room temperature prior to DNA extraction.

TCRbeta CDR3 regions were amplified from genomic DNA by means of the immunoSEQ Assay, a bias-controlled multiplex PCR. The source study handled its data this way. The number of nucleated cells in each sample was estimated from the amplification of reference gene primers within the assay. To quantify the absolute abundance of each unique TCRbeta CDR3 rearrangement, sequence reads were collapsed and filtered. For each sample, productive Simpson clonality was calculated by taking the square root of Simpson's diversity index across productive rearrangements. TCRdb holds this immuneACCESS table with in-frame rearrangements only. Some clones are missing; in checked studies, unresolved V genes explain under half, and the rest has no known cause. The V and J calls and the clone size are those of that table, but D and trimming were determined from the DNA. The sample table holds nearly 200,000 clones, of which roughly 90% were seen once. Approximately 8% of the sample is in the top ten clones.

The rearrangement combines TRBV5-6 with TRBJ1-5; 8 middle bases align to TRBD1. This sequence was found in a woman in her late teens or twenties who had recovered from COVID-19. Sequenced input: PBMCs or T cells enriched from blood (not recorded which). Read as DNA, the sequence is TGTGCCAGCACCAACGTGGACAGGGGCAATCAGCCCCAGCATTTT. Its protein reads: CASTNVDRGNQPQHF.